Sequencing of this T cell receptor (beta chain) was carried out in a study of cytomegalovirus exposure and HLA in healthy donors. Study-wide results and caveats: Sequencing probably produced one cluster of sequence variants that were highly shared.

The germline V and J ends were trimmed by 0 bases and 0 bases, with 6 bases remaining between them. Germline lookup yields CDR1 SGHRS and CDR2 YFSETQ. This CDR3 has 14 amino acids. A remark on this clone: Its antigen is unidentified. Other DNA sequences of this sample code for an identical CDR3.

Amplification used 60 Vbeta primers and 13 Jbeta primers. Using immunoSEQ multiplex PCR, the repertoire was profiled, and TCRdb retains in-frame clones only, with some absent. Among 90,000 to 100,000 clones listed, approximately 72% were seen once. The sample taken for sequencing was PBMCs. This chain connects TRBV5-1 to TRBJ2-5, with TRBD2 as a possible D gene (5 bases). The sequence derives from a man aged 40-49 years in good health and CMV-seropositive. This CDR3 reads CASSLAGNQETQYF. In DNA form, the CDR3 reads TGCGCCAGCAGCTTGGCGGGGAACCAAGAGACCCAGTACTTC.